Presented here are 27 T cell receptor beta chains from one specimen sequenced in a study of blood T cell repertoires in COVID-19. Here immunoSEQ multiplex PCR was the method, and the copy in TCRdb shows in-frame clones only, minus some. The repertoire holds approximately 99,000 clones, with 55% to 75% as singletons. The sample comprised peripheral blood. These receptors all stem from a woman in her thirties or forties with acute or convalescent COVID-19.

The chain joins TRBV14 to TRBJ2-1; TRBD2 agrees at 11 bases. The J segment lost 10 bases and the V segment lost 6 bases, leaving 5 bases of the junction unmatched. This CDR3 contains 13 residues. In germline, CDR1 is SGHDN, CDR2 FVKESK. The CDR3: CASSRLAGGEQFF. The CDR3 DNA sequence: TGTGCCAGCAGTCGGCTAGCGGGGGGAGAGCAGTTCTTC.

This rearrangement joins TRBV6-4 to TRBJ2-1; TRBD1 might be the D (6 bases). Looked up from germline, CDR1 is MRHNA and CDR2 is SNTAGT. This CDR3 has 14 amino acids. V was shortened by 3 bases and J by 4 bases, with 10 bases between the two germline ends. CDR3 residues: CASSEQGSYNEQFF. The CDR3 nucleotides read TGTGCCAGCAGTGAGCAGGGGAGTTACAATGAGCAGTTCTTC.

CDR3: CASSPKFERQNTEAFF. CDR3 nucleotides: TGTGCCAGCAGCCCAAAGTTTGAGCGGCAGAACACTGAAGCTTTCTTT. V and J are TRBV7-9 and TRBJ1-1, with D hard to call. The V gene's germline CDR1 is SEHNR and CDR2 FQNEAQ (reference sequence). The ends were cut back, 5 bases at V and 1 base at J, with 17 bases in the middle. This CDR3 comprises 16 residues.

This clone was recorded a few times. The chain uses TRBV6-4 and TRBJ2-2, with TRBD1 as a possible D gene (5 bases). Trimming left V 4 bases short and J 5 bases short, with 11 bases between. The CDR3 extends over 14 amino acids. The germline CDR1 and CDR2 sequences are MRHNA and SNTAGT. The CDR3 spells CASSAGRETGELFF. For the CDR3, the DNA is TGTGCCAGCAGTGCGGGCAGGGAAACCGGGGAGCTGTTTTTT.

This clone was seen a handful of times. This chain joins TRBV2 and TRBJ1-3; tentatively, D is TRBD1 (6 bases). The V and J ends lost 8 bases and 0 bases respectively, with 11 bases between them. The CDR3 totals 14 residues. CDR1 SNHLY and CDR2 FYNNEI come from the germline V gene. CDR3 residues: CASLGQSSGNTIYF. CDR3 in DNA: TGTGCCAGCCTAGGACAGTCCTCTGGAAACACCATATATTTT. Together with reference TRBV2 and TRBJ1-3, the CDR3 gives the full variable domain: EPEVTQTPSHQVTQMGQEVILRCVPISNHLYFYWYRQILGQKVEFLVSFYNNEISEKSEIFDDQFSVERPDGSNFTLKIRSTKLEDSAMYFCASLGQSSGNTIYFGEGSWLTVV.

This clone has more than one count but fewer than ten. This chain uses TRBV10-3 with TRBJ1-6, with 11 bases identical to TRBD1. This CDR3 has 14 residues. Germline lookup yields CDR1 ENHRY and CDR2 SYGVKD. J was trimmed by 8 bases and V by 5 bases; bases with no gene match: 2. The DNA of the CDR3 is TGTGCCATCAGTCGGACAGGGGGCGATTCACCCCTCCACTTT. Residues: CAISRTGGDSPLHF.

The gene calls are TRBV7-9 and TRBJ2-3; the match to TRBD2 covers 7 bases. The CDR3 runs 16 residues. CDR1 is SEHNR and CDR2 is FQNEAQ in the germline V gene (reference sequence). Trimming at V came to 2 bases and at J to 6 bases, leaving 11 bases not matched to a gene. CDR3 nucleotides: TGTGCCAGCAGCTTATCGGTCGGGGGGAGGGGTGATACGCAGTATTTT. Residues: CASSLSVGGRGDTQYF.

This sequence joins TRBV9 and TRBJ2-2; 8 bases are shared with TRBD2. V lost 0 bases to trimming and J lost 1 base; unmatched junction nucleotides: 2. The CDR3 is 16 amino acids. Germline V gene data show CDR1 as SGDLS and CDR2 as YYNGEE. This CDR3 is CASSVAAGGNTGELFF. DNA of the CDR3: TGTGCCAGCAGCGTAGCTGCGGGGGGGAACACCGGGGAGCTGTTTTTT.

The V and J genes are TRBV11-2 and TRBJ2-2; 8 nucleotides align to TRBD2. The CDR3 runs to 13 residues. Germline V gene sequence: CDR1 SGHAT, CDR2 FQNNGV. V shed 5 bases, J shed 6 bases, and the junction held 2 bases outside the gene matches. CDR3 coding DNA: TGTGCCAGCAGCCCGGGACTAGCCGGGGAGCTGTTTTTT. Its translation: CASSPGLAGELFF.

The rearrangement joins TRBV4-1 to TRBJ1-4; 9 bases fit TRBD1. The V segment lost 4 bases and the J segment 12 bases; nucleotides outside the gene matches: 21. CDR1 is MGHRA, CDR2 YSYEKL, per germline. The CDR3 spans 18 residues. CDR3 sequence: CASSLLPLGQGGSGELFF. The DNA of the CDR3 is TGCGCCAGCAGCCTACTCCCCCTGGGACAGGGCGGTTCTGGGGAACTGTTTTTT.

This chain joins TRBV5-1 and TRBJ2-3; tentative D call: TRBD1 (6 bases). The CDR3 has 16 amino acids. Germline CDR1 is SGHRS and CDR2 is YFSETQ. Trimming shortened V by 0 bases and J by 3 bases, and 14 bases separated the two germline ends. The CDR3 DNA reads TGCGCCAGCAGCTTGGCAATGGGGGCGACTACAGATACGCAGTATTTT. Amino acid sequence: CASSLAMGATTDTQYF.

The J gene is TRBJ2-3, the V gene TRBV3-1 (or the pseudogene TRBV3-2); 10 nucleotides line up with TRBD2. The germline V gene has CDR1 LGHDT and CDR2 YNNKEL (reference sequence). J lost 4 bases, V lost 3 bases, and 4 bases had no gene match. There are 15 residues in the CDR3. This CDR3 is CASSHSSGGADTQYF. The CDR3 DNA reads as TGTGCCAGCAGCCACTCTAGCGGGGGAGCAGATACGCAGTATTTT.

The CDR3 here is CASSFFSETQYF. The CDR3 nucleotides read TGCGCCAGCAGCTTTTTTTCGGAGACCCAGTACTTC. The rearrangement joins TRBV5-1 to TRBJ2-5; D not certain. V was cut by 2 bases and J by 5 bases, with 7 bases left in between. Germline V gene sequence: CDR1 SGHRS, CDR2 YFSETQ. This CDR3 is 12 amino acids long.

The chain has TRBV5-4 and TRBJ1-3; D may be TRBD1 (5 bases). Germline CDR1 and CDR2: SGHNT and YYREEE (reference sequence). V shed 5 bases and J shed 0 bases, with 15 bases lying between them. The CDR3 covers 16 residues. The CDR3 DNA is TGTGCCAGCAGACTTATGGGGCAGAGCTCTGGAAACACCATATATTTT. Translating it yields CASRLMGQSSGNTIYF.

The chain links TRBV9 to TRBJ2-3, with TRBD1 identical over 8 bases. J was trimmed by 3 bases and V by 3 bases; bases with no gene match: 6. This CDR3 is 15 amino acids long. CDR1 SGDLS and CDR2 YYNGEE come from the germline V gene. CDR3 nucleotide sequence: TGTGCCAGCAGCGCGACCCAGGGGGCGACAGATACGCAGTATTTT. Its protein product is CASSATQGATDTQYF.

The table lists this clone with a count of one. The chain has TRBV2 and TRBJ1-2, with D uncertain. V was shortened by 2 bases and J by 2 bases, with 18 bases between the two germline ends. Germline V gene data show CDR1 as SNHLY and CDR2 as FYNNEI. This CDR3 has 17 amino acids. CDR3 coding DNA: TGTGCCAGCAGTGAATTATCTTTGGGCAGCCTAAACTATGGCTACACCTTC. It codes for CASSELSLGSLNYGYTF.

The chain has TRBV28 and TRBJ2-7, with TRBD2 matching 9 bases. V shed 8 bases and J 0 bases; nucleotides not matched to a gene: 11. The germline CDR1 and CDR2 sequences are MDHEN and SYDVKM. The CDR3 is 16 amino acids. The CDR3 DNA reads as TGTGCCAGCGGGGGGGCGGGGGGGCCTTTCTCCTACGAGCAGTACTTC. It codes for CASGGAGGPFSYEQYF.

This rearrangement joins TRBV5-1 to TRBJ2-3, with a possible D match to TRBD1 (6 bases). CDR3 length: 13 amino acids. The germline V and J ends were trimmed by 0 bases and 4 bases, with 6 bases remaining between them. Per germline, CDR1 SGHRS and CDR2 YFSETQ. The CDR3 coding sequence is TGCGCCAGCAGCTTGGACAGGGCAGATACGCAGTATTTT. Amino acids: CASSLDRADTQYF.

V is TRBV6-5 and J is TRBJ1-1; 10 positions match TRBD1. Germline loops: CDR1 MNHEY, CDR2 SVGAGI. The trim removed 6 bases at V and 5 bases at J, leaving 9 bases unmatched. The CDR3 consists of 15 residues. The CDR3 protein is CASRGWTGGKTEAFF. CDR3 coding DNA: TGTGCCAGCAGGGGTTGGACAGGGGGAAAGACTGAAGCTTTCTTT.

This clone was found a few times. V is TRBV6-1 and J is TRBJ1-5; 7 nucleotides align to TRBD1. The CDR3 runs 16 residues. The germline CDR1 and CDR2 sequences are MNHNS and SASEGT. Trimming took 4 bases from V and 5 from J; bases not matched to a gene: 11. The CDR3 bases are TGTGCCAGCAGTGGTTCGACAGGGTCTATCTATCAGCCCCAGCATTTT. This translates into CASSGSTGSIYQPQHF.

The gene calls are TRBV11-1 and TRBJ2-5, with TRBD1 identical over 9 bases. The CDR3 sequence is 15 residues long. Germline-derived CDR1 and CDR2 are SGHAT and FQDESV (reference sequence). After removal of 3 bases from V and 5 bases from J, the junction contained 7 bases not matched to a gene. The CDR3 here is CASSFNRGREETQYF. The CDR3 bases are TGTGCCAGCAGCTTTAACAGGGGGCGCGAGGAGACCCAGTACTTC.

The chain combines TRBV5-1 with TRBJ1-1; 7 bases are a match to TRBD1. The CDR3 extends over 15 amino acids. In germline, CDR1 is SGHRS, CDR2 YFSETQ. Trimming removed 1 base from V and 1 base from J; junction bases left unmatched: 4. CDR3 in amino acids: CASSLTGASNTEAFF. CDR3 nucleotides: TGCGCCAGCAGCTTGACAGGGGCTTCGAACACTGAAGCTTTCTTT.

The chain joins TRBV10-3 to TRBJ2-1; 11 positions agree with TRBD1. Germline V lookup: CDR1 ENHRY, CDR2 SYGVKD. V lost 6 bases, J lost 3 bases, and 1 base stayed unmatched. The CDR3 contains 14 residues. The CDR3 reads CAIRGTGGYNEQFF. The CDR3 coding sequence is TGTGCCATCAGGGGGACAGGGGGCTACAATGAGCAGTTCTTC.

This clone appeared a few times. The chain uses TRBV7-9 and TRBJ2-7; TRBD1 aligns across 11 bases. This CDR3 comprises 14 residues. After removal of 5 bases from V and 5 bases from J, the junction contained 5 bases not matched to a gene. The germline CDR1 and CDR2 sequences are SEHNR and FQNEAQ (reference sequence). This CDR3 is CASSHRTGGHEQYF. The CDR3 region has the DNA TGTGCCAGCAGCCACAGGACAGGGGGCCACGAGCAGTACTTC.

This clone showed up just a few times. J is TRBJ1-5 and V is TRBV19, with a weak D call TRBD1 (6 bases). The CDR3 length is 14 residues. Germline V gene lookup returns CDR1 LNHDA and CDR2 SQIVND (reference sequence). Deletions cut 5 bases from V and 6 bases from J, with 14 bases between. CDR3 protein: CASSRGAWGQPQHF. The CDR3 bases are TGTGCCAGTAGTCGGGGGGCTTGGGGTCAGCCCCAGCATTTT.

This sequence joins TRBV7-3 and TRBJ1-5; no definite D call. Germline values: CDR1 SGHTA, CDR2 FQGTGA. CDR3 length: 13 amino acids. V lost 1 base, J lost 4 bases, and 5 bases lay in between. The CDR3 loop reads CASSLNSNQPQHF. CDR3 nucleotide sequence: TGTGCCAGCAGCTTAAACAGTAATCAGCCCCAGCATTTT.

This clone was seen once. This rearrangement joins TRBV3-1 (or the pseudogene TRBV3-2) to TRBJ2-2, with D tentatively TRBD1 (6 bases). Trimming took 4 bases from V and 3 from J, leaving 9 bases between them. The CDR3 is 14 amino acids. Looked up from germline, CDR1 is LGHDT and CDR2 is YNNKEL (reference sequence). The CDR3 DNA sequence: TGTGCCAGCAGCCTCCAGGGGTACACCGGGGAGCTGTTTTTT. Its protein product is CASSLQGYTGELFF.